Listed below are T cell receptor beta chains from one sample, sequenced in a study of OX40 agonist ivuxolimab in advanced cancers. Using immunoSEQ multiplex PCR, the repertoire was profiled, and TCRdb retains in-frame clones only, with some absent. This sample carries tens of thousands of clones, approximately 79% of them seen once, and the ten largest clones take roughly 15%. Source: CD4+ or CD8+ T cells sorted from blood, taken in a trial of the OX40 agonist ivuxolimab. Receptors originate from an adult with an advanced solid tumor such as melanoma, head and neck, liver or kidney cancer. The CDR3 runs from the conserved cysteine through the conserved F or W. D genes are given only for firm matches. Size is omitted from some rows. Given values are once, few, many or a class for expanded clones.

length	V	D	size	J	DNA	CDR3
12	TRBV6-6	-	-	TRBJ2-5	TGTGCCAGCAGTGGGGTACAAGAGACCCAGTACTTC	CASSGVQETQYF
14	TRBV6-1	-	-	TRBJ1-6	TGTGCCAGCAGTGAGTACAGGGACCGGCAGACCCTCCACTTT	CASSEYRDRQTLHF
14	TRBV5-1	-	-	TRBJ1-2	TGCGCCAGCAGCTTGGGTTCAGCCTCCTATGGCTACACCTTC	CASSLGSASYGYTF
15	TRBV5-6	-	-	TRBJ2-7	TGTGCCAGCAGTACCCCAGGGGTTCGGGAAAACGAGCAGTACTTC	CASSTPGVRENEQYF
14	TRBV7-2	TRBD1	-	TRBJ2-7	TGTGCCAGCAGCTTAAATACAGGGGCGAGGGAGCAGTACTTC	CASSLNTGAREQYF
13	TRBV27	-	-	TRBJ2-4	TGTGCCAGCAGTGGGCAGGGTAAAAACATTCAGTACTTC	CASSGQGKNIQYF
13	TRBV10-1	-	-	TRBJ2-5	TGCGCCAGCAGTGAGTGGGGGGCAGAGACCCAGTACTTC	CASSEWGAETQYF
15	TRBV18	-	once	TRBJ2-5	TGTGCCAGCTCCCCGGAAGTCTTCGGAGGAGAGACCCAGTACTTC	CASSPEVFGGETQYF
10	TRBV20-1	-	-	TRBJ2-5	TGCAGTGCTAGATCCGAGACCCAGTACTTC	CSARSETQYF
12	TRBV6-5	-	-	TRBJ2-7	TGTGCCAGCAGTTACTCGAGCTACGAGCAGTACTTC	CASSYSSYEQYF
13	TRBV2	TRBD2	few	TRBJ2-2	TGTGCCAGCTCGCGACTAGCGGTCGGGGAGCTGTTTTTT	CASSRLAVGELFF
14	TRBV19	-	once	TRBJ2-6	TGTGCCAGTACTCTAGACAGGTGGGCCAACGTCCTGACTTTC	CASTLDRWANVLTF
13	TRBV6-6	-	few	TRBJ1-1	TGTGCCAGCAGTTACCAGGGCAGCGCTGAAGCTTTCTTT	CASSYQGSAEAFF
14	TRBV27	TRBD1	-	TRBJ1-5	TGTGCCAGCAGTTTAAGACAGGGGTATCAGCCCCAGCATTTT	CASSLRQGYQPQHF
11	TRBV10-3	-	-	TRBJ1-1	TGTGCCATCAGCCAGGGTCGGGAAGCTTTCTTT	CAISQGREAFF
15	TRBV6-6	TRBD1	-	TRBJ2-7	TGTGCCAGCAGTCGGGACAGGGTGAATAGATACGAGCAGTACTTC	CASSRDRVNRYEQYF